This TCR beta chain is from a study of blood T cells in healthy people across ages. Study-wide findings and caveats: Naive and antigen-experienced cells could not be conclusively compared, given unsorted PBMCs. CMV infection status of these donors was not known.

This clonotype was observed a handful of times. No antigen is known for it. Then a second PCR, running about 6 to 11 cycles, was carried out with a sample-barcoded 5' primer and a J-beta primer mix. A single record per CDR3 protein comes from TCRdb applying MiXCR to the 5' RACE reads. Counted here are about 800,000 distinct CDR3 sequences, 25% occurring once; the ten biggest clones make up around 3.6%. These data also featured in a second study, about T cells of mothers and their children.

This receptor was obtained from a boy aged 5-17 years in good health. Sequenced material: blood.

The chain's CDR3 is CSAPPAGTAAYEQYF. The CDR3 coding sequence is TGCAGTGCTCCGCCGGCCGGGACTGCAGCCTACGAGCAGTACTTC. V and J are TRBV20-1 and TRBJ2-7; the D gene is possibly TRBD2 (6 bases). This CDR3 contains 15 residues. CDR1 DFQATT and CDR2 SNEGSKA come from the germline V gene (reference sequence). V was clipped by 5 bases and J by 2 bases, with 19 bases between them.